This T cell receptor (beta chain) stems from a study of control samples from healthy donors and cancer patients. This CDR3 is 14 amino acids long. Using immunoSEQ multiplex PCR, the repertoire was profiled, and TCRdb retains in-frame clones only, with some absent. The table has some 96,000 clones, more than 75% seen once. The rearrangement joins TRBV21-1 to TRBJ2-3; the table's D call of TRBD2 was not tested on the DNA. TRBV21-1 is a recognized pseudogene. The receptor's source is a woman between 50 and 59 years old in good health. The sample comprised blood. The CDR3 reads CASSGRGGSDTQYF. The CDR3 DNA reads as TGTGCCAGCAGCGGGCGGGGGGGGTCAGATACGCAGTATTTT.